This passage covers 10 T cell receptor beta chains from one sample sequenced in a study of identical twins. TCRdb re-analysed the 5' RACE reads in MiXCR, keeping a single row per CDR3 protein. The table has approximately 190,000 distinct CDR3 sequences, approximately 15% seen once. The data also belong to a second study, concerning T cells expressing NK-cell markers.

The sequenced sample was CD8+ T cells sorted from blood. Receptors originate from a woman between 18 and 30 years old in good health.

This clonotype was observed a few times. The chain combines TRBV5-1 with TRBJ2-1, with 15 bases that match TRBD2. The CDR3 has 17 amino acids. The V gene end was trimmed by 4 bases and the J gene end by 4 bases; junction bases not matched to a gene: 6. Germline V gene sequence: CDR1 SGHRS, CDR2 YFSETQ. The CDR3 DNA is TGCGCCAGCAGCCCCGGACTAGCGGGGGGGCTATACAATGAGCAGTTCTTC. Protein product: CASSPGLAGGLYNEQFF.

The chain joins TRBV7-9 to TRBJ2-7; 7 bases are a match to TRBD2. Germline loops: CDR1 SEHNR, CDR2 FQNEAQ (reference sequence). The length of the CDR3 is 16 residues. V lost 2 bases, J lost 3 bases, and 10 bases stayed unmatched. The CDR3 bases are TGTGCCAGCAGCTTATTCGTGGGAGGGATAGACTACGAGCAGTACTTC. Residues: CASSLFVGGIDYEQYF.

The chain couples TRBV12-3 or TRBV12-4 to TRBJ2-3; unclear D gene. V lost 5 bases, J lost 7 bases, and 7 bases lay in between. The CDR3 is 11 amino acids. This CDR3 reads CASSTMNTQYF. CDR3 sequence (DNA): TGTGCCAGCAGTACCATGAATACGCAGTATTTT.

The chain has TRBV6-1 and TRBJ2-3; 12 nucleotides agree with TRBD2. Germline V gene lookup returns CDR1 MNHNS and CDR2 SASEGT. Germline trimming cut 5 bases from V and 0 bases from J; bases unmatched to any gene: 3. This CDR3 has 16 amino acids. The chain's CDR3 is CASSKLAGGSTDTQYF. CDR3 nucleotides: TGTGCCAGCAGTAAACTAGCGGGGGGTAGCACAGATACGCAGTATTTT.

The chain joins TRBV20-1 to TRBJ2-2; perhaps TRBD2 as D (6 bases). Trimming pared 4 bases from V and 4 bases from J, leaving 13 bases between. From germline, CDR1 is DFQATT and CDR2 SNEGSKA (reference sequence). The CDR3 is made up of 14 amino acids. CDR3 DNA sequence: TGCAGTGCTAACCGCGGGGCCCCCACCGGGGAGCTGTTTTTT. It is translated as CSANRGAPTGELFF.

The gene calls are TRBV3-1 and TRBJ2-1, with 7 bases that match TRBD2. The germline V gene has CDR1 LGHDT and CDR2 YNNKEL (reference sequence). With V trimmed by 8 bases and J by 3 bases, 4 bases remained unmatched. CDR3 length: 13 amino acids. The DNA of the CDR3 is TGTGCCAGCCGATCTAGCGGCTACAATGAGCAGTTCTTC. Its protein is CASRSSGYNEQFF.

This clonotype was counted only a few times. The gene calls are TRBV21-1 and TRBJ2-7; the D call in the table, TRBD1, was not verified against the DNA. TRBV21-1 is reported as a pseudogene. The CDR3 has 14 residues. The CDR3 DNA is TGTGCCAACAGGGACAGGCGTGAATCCTACGAGCAGTACTTC. It codes for CANRDRRESYEQYF.

This clonotype was found a few times. This chain joins TRBV12-3 or TRBV12-4 and TRBJ1-1; D is unresolved. The V and J ends lost 6 bases and 1 base respectively, with 9 bases between them. This CDR3 comprises 13 residues. The CDR3 DNA reads as TGTGCCAGCAGGTGGTCAGCGAACACTGAAGCTTTCTTT. Translated, it gives CASRWSANTEAFF.

This clonotype was recorded many times. The chain has TRBV7-9 and TRBJ1-1; 7 nucleotides agree with TRBD1. Trimming cost V 5 bases and J 6 bases; bases outside gene matches: 3. The CDR3 totals 12 residues. Germline CDR1 and CDR2: SEHNR and FQNEAQ (reference sequence). The CDR3 DNA follows: TGTGCCAGCAGCCCAGGGGGTGCTGAAGCTTTCTTT. Residues: CASSPGGAEAFF.

This clonotype was seen a few times. The chain couples TRBV3-1 to TRBJ2-1; no reliable D call. The V end was cut by 4 bases, the J end by 10 bases, with 14 bases between. The CDR3 spans 13 residues. The germline V gene encodes CDR1 LGHDT and CDR2 YNNKEL (reference sequence). CDR3 sequence (DNA): TGTGCCAGCAGCCTCCCGAGCCCTTCGGAGCAGTTCTTC. It specifies CASSLPSPSEQFF.